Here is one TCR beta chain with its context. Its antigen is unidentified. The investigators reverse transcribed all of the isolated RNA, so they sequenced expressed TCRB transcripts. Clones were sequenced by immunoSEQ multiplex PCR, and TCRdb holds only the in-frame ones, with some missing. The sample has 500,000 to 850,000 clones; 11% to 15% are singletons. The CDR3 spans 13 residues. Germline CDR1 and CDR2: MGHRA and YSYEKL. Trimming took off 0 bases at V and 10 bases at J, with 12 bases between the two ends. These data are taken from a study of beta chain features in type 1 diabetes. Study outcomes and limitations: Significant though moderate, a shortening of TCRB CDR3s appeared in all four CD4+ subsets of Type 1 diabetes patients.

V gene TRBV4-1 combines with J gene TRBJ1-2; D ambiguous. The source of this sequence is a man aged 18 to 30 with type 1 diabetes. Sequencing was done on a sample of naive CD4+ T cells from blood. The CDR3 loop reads CASSQEWTRAYTF. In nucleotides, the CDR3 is TGCGCCAGCAGCCAAGAGTGGACCAGAGCCTACACCTTC.